The rows below give T cell receptor beta chains drawn from one sample of a study of technical replicates of blood from a few donors. TCRdb's table, derived via immunoSEQ multiplex PCR, lists solely in-frame clones and lacks some. The table has about 84,000 clones, roughly 98% seen once. Sequenced: T cells isolated from PBMCs. The receptors come from a human donor in good health. The CDR3 runs from the conserved cysteine through the conserved F or W. A D gene is named only where the DNA matches it firmly. The listing skips clone size in some rows; elsewhere it reads once, few, many or a size class.

d_gene	v_gene	abundance	j_gene	CDR3nt	CDR3aa
.	TRBV6-5	.	TRBJ1-5	TGTGCCAGCAGGGGGAGTTCTAGCAATCAGCCCCAGCATTTT	CASRGSSSNQPQHF
.	TRBV10-3	once	TRBJ1-2	TGTGCCACCTGGGGCAGGGCAGGTCCGGGTGGCTACACCTTC	CATWGRAGPGGYTF
TRBD1	TRBV10-1	.	TRBJ2-7	TGCGCCAGCACCCAAGACAGGGAGTCGTACGAGCAGTACTTC	CASTQDRESYEQYF
.	TRBV5-4	.	TRBJ2-4	.	CASSLVFGPGDKNIQYF
.	TRBV6-1	.	TRBJ1-2	TGTGCCAGCAGGTTGACAGGAACCTATGGCTACACCTTC	CASRLTGTYGYTF
TRBD2	TRBV4-2	.	TRBJ2-7	TGTGCCAGCAGCCAAGATCTAGGGACTACCTTATACGAGCAGTACTTC	CASSQDLGTTLYEQYF
.	TRBV6-1	.	TRBJ2-1	TGTGCCAGCATTGGAAGGTTGGCTAGTTCGATGTTCTTC	CASIGRLASSMFF
.	TRBV11-1	.	TRBJ2-7	TGTGCCAGCAGCTTAGACACCTTCTCCTACGAGCAGTACTTC	CASSLDTFSYEQYF
.	TRBV2	.	TRBJ1-1	TGTGCCAGCAGTGATGAATTCCGGGGGAACACTGAAGCTTTCTTT	CASSDEFRGNTEAFF
.	TRBV28	once	TRBJ2-7	TGTGCCAGCAGTTTAAAGCACAGGGCCTACGAGCAGTACTTC	CASSLKHRAYEQYF
TRBD2	TRBV5-6	once	TRBJ2-1	TGTGCCAGCAGCGGGAGGGTGTGGCGGGAGGATACCCGCTACAATGAGCAGTTCTTC	CASSGRVWREDTRYNEQFF
TRBD2	TRBV27	.	TRBJ2-7	TGTGCCAGCCGGGACTACCTCTACGAGCAGTACTTC	CASRDYLYEQYF
TRBD2	TRBV6-5	.	TRBJ2-1	TGTGCCAGCAGGCCAACTAGCGGGATTGTCAATGAGCAGTTCTTC	CASRPTSGIVNEQFF
.	TRBV7-8	once	TRBJ1-5	TGTGCCAGCAGCTTAGCGACAGGAAATCAGCCCCAGCATTTT	CASSLATGNQPQHF
TRBD2	TRBV2	.	TRBJ2-3	TGTGCCAGCAGCGGTACTAGCGGGCCTGACACGACGCAGTATTTT	CASSGTSGPDTTQYF
TRBD1	TRBV5-1	.	TRBJ2-7	TGCGCCAGCAGCGGGACCGACAGGGGTGGGTACGAGCAGTACTTC	CASSGTDRGGYEQYF
.	TRBV7-9	.	TRBJ2-7	TGTGCCAGCAGCTTAGTGGGAGCCGAGCAGTACTTC	CASSLVGAEQYF
.	TRBV28	once	TRBJ1-1	TGTGCCAGCAGTTCCGCTTCTGGGCTGTTCACTGAAGCTTTCTTT	CASSSASGLFTEAFF
.	TRBV4-1	.	TRBJ1-4	TGCGCCAGCAGCCACGACAGATTACGCTACGAAAAACTGTTTTTT	CASSHDRLRYEKLFF
.	TRBV18	.	TRBJ2-5	TGTGCCAGCTCACCACCGACCAGGCAAGAGACCCAGTACTTC	CASSPPTRQETQYF
.	TRBV19	.	TRBJ1-1	TGTGCCACATCCCAAGGAGGTAACACTGAAGCTTTCTTT	CATSQGGNTEAFF
.	TRBV9	.	TRBJ2-7	TGTGCCAGCAGCGTAGGCCTAGCTGGGAAGGAGCAGTACTTC	CASSVGLAGKEQYF
TRBD1	TRBV6-5	.	TRBJ2-3	TGTGCCAGCAGTTCACGGACAGGCCCCACAGATACGCAGTATTTT	CASSSRTGPTDTQYF
TRBD2	TRBV5-1	.	TRBJ2-1	TGCGCCAGCAGCTATACCGTCTCAGCGGGAGAAACGGAGCAGTTCTTC	CASSYTVSAGETEQFF
TRBD2	TRBV5-1	.	TRBJ2-1	TGCGCCAGCAGGGCTAGCGGGATGAATGAGCAGTTCTTC	CASRASGMNEQFF
TRBD2	TRBV19	once	TRBJ2-3	TGTGCCAGTAGTACCCCCCGGGCGGGAGGGCCGGGTGTTGACACAGATACGCAGTATTTT	CASSTPRAGGPGVDTDTQYF
TRBD2	TRBV5-1	.	TRBJ2-7	TGCGCCAGCAGCTTGGCCGGGGGGGCAGACGAGCAGTACTTC	CASSLAGGADEQYF
TRBD2	TRBV9	once	TRBJ2-1	TGTGCCAGCAGCCCTCTCCCTAGCGGGAGACGAAATGAGCAGTTCTTC	CASSPLPSGRRNEQFF
.	TRBV6-6	.	TRBJ2-1	TGTGCCAGCAGTTCCCAGGGCACAAGCTCCTACAATGAGCAGTTCTTC	CASSSQGTSSYNEQFF
TRBD1	TRBV5-1	.	TRBJ2-7	TGCGCCAGCAGCTCCCTCCCTCAGGGGGCGGGCTACGAGCAGTACTTC	CASSSLPQGAGYEQYF
TRBD2	TRBV19	.	TRBJ2-1	TGTGCCAGTAGTATGTTGACTAGCGGGTACAATGAGCAGTTCTTC	CASSMLTSGYNEQFF
.	TRBV21-1	.	TRBJ2-4	TGTGCCAGCAGCAAAGCGCGGAAGGGGTTAAAGAACATTCAGTACTTC	CASSKARKGLKNIQYF
.	TRBV10-3	.	TRBJ1-3	TGTGCCATCAGTGATATAGCATCCTCTGGAAACACCATATATTTT	CAISDIASSGNTIYF
TRBD1	TRBV5-1	.	TRBJ2-7	TGCGCCAGCAGCTTGCGTATGTGGGACAGGGTAAAGTACGAGCAGTACTTC	CASSLRMWDRVKYEQYF
TRBD1	TRBV7-6	.	TRBJ2-2	TGTGCCAGCAGCCCACGGACAGGGGACGGGGAGCTGTTTTTT	CASSPRTGDGELFF
TRBD1	TRBV4-1	.	TRBJ2-7	TGCGCCAGCAGCCAAGTCGACAGGGCCTACGAGCAGTACTTC	CASSQVDRAYEQYF
TRBD2	TRBV5-6	.	TRBJ2-3	TGTGCCAGCAGCTCGGGAGGCGGTACAGATACGCAGTATTTT	CASSSGGGTDTQYF
.	TRBV15	.	TRBJ2-5	TGTGCCACCAGCAGAGATTCCGGACTCCAAGAGACCCAGTACTTC	CATSRDSGLQETQYF
TRBD1	TRBV28	.	TRBJ2-7	TGTGCCAGCACCGGGACAGGGGTCAACGAGCAGTACTTC	CASTGTGVNEQYF
.	TRBV30	few	TRBJ1-1	TGTGCCTGGAGTGTGGGGGGTGAAGCTTTCTTT	CAWSVGGEAFF
TRBD2	TRBV5-4	.	TRBJ2-1	TGTGCCAGCAGCTTACTAGCGGGAGTATCGTCCTACAATGAGCAGTTCTTC	CASSLLAGVSSYNEQFF
.	TRBV2	.	TRBJ2-2	TGTGCCAGCAGCAGGAACACCGGGGAGCTGTTTTTT	CASSRNTGELFF
.	TRBV11-1	.	TRBJ1-1	TGTGCCAGCAGACCGGGGGGGAACACTGAAGCTTTCTTT	CASRPGGNTEAFF
TRBD1	TRBV28	once	TRBJ2-7	TGTGCCAGCAGCACGACCGGGACAGGGGGGAGAGGCGAGCAGTACTTC	CASSTTGTGGRGEQYF
TRBD2	TRBV15	.	TRBJ2-1	TGTGCCACCAGCAGAGATCCTAGCGGGGGTGTCGATGAGCAGTTCTTC	CATSRDPSGGVDEQFF
.	TRBV27	.	TRBJ2-1	TGTGCCAGCAGTTTATCTGGGCTAGCTGACTTCTTTTCGCATGAGCAGTTCTTC	CASSLSGLADFFSHEQFF
.	TRBV29-1	.	TRBJ1-1	TGCAGCGGGGTCAAACAGGGTCCGGGCGCTGAAGCTTTCTTT	CSGVKQGPGAEAFF
TRBD1	TRBV18	.	TRBJ1-2	TGTGCCAGCTCACGCACCGGGACAGGCGAAGTCAAGGGCTACACCTTC	CASSRTGTGEVKGYTF
TRBD2	TRBV4-2	.	TRBJ2-3	TGTGCCAGCAGCCGAGTAGCGGGGACCAGCACAGATACGCAGTATTTT	CASSRVAGTSTDTQYF
.	TRBV29-1	.	TRBJ2-5	TGCAGCGTTGAGGGGGCATGGGCGGGAGATATTGAAGAGACCCAGTACTTC	CSVEGAWAGDIEETQYF
.	TRBV5-4	.	TRBJ2-7	TGTGCCAGCAGCTCTACCACCTACGAGCAGTACTTC	CASSSTTYEQYF
.	TRBV5-1	.	TRBJ2-5	TGCGCCAGCAGCTTGCCCGTCCAAGAGACCCAGTACTTC	CASSLPVQETQYF
TRBD1	TRBV9	.	TRBJ1-1	TGTGCCAGCAGCGTAGACCCTATCCGACAGGGGATGAACACTGAAGCTTTCTTT	CASSVDPIRQGMNTEAFF
.	TRBV19	.	TRBJ2-1	TGTGCCAGTACGCCCTATATGGGGAGCTCCTACAATGAGCAGTTCTTC	CASTPYMGSSYNEQFF
TRBD2	TRBV5-1	.	TRBJ2-1	TGCGCCAGCAGCTTGTCGGGGGGGGACAATGAGCAGTTCTTC	CASSLSGGDNEQFF
.	TRBV5-5	.	TRBJ1-5	TGTGCCAGCAGCTTGGACAGAAGCAATCAGCCCCAGCATTTT	CASSLDRSNQPQHF
.	TRBV6-1	.	TRBJ2-7	TGTGCCAGCCATACGAGCTCCTACGAGCAGTACTTC	CASHTSSYEQYF
TRBD1	TRBV10-2	.	TRBJ1-1	TGCGCCAGCAGTACAGGGGACACTGAAGCTTTCTTT	CASSTGDTEAFF
.	TRBV2	.	TRBJ2-6	TGTGCCAGCAGTACGTACTCTAACGTCCTGACTTTC	CASSTYSNVLTF
TRBD1	TRBV10-3	.	TRBJ1-1	TGTGCCACCAACGCCGGGACAGGGCGGTTTGGGACTGAAGCTTTCTTT	CATNAGTGRFGTEAFF